This T cell receptor (beta chain) was observed in a study of blood T cells in healthy people across ages (dated by TCRdb to the mid-2010s). Study-level background: Template switching captured roughly one uniquely barcoded TCR beta cDNA molecule per two T cells in model experiments. Four age groups were formed from the donors: young (average about 17 years), middle-aged (around 40), aged (62) and long-lived (around 82). To avoid experimental bias, donors of different ages were distributed randomly across sequencing lanes. For two donors (one aged 18 to 29 and one aged 80 or older), the study analyzed two additional independent replicas of 1 million unique cDNA reads from the same blood draw. To track age-related changes in TCR beta repertoire diversity, the study relied on deep sequencing normalized with unique cDNA molecular identifiers. Overall results and qualifications from the work: As age increased, observed TCR beta diversity per million T cells dropped in a roughly linear way, and a significant reduction was already evident by age about 40. The long-lived group showed more naive CD4+ T cells, fewer expanded clones and increased TCR diversity than the aged group, suggesting age selection. Conclusive comparison of naive and antigen-experienced compartments was prevented by the profiling of bulk unsorted PBMCs. A strong correlation was found between observed TCR beta diversity and the percentage of naive T cells measured by flow cytometry. Estimates of total diversity based on one million sequenced T cells were regarded as lower bounds and as underestimates. Donor CMV infection status was unknown, potentially confounding age-related changes in expanded clonotypes.

The method was 5' RACE. The sequencing machine was an Illumina HiSeq 2500. A second PCR of roughly 7 to 11 cycles was performed with a sample-barcoded 5' primer and a J-beta primer mix. Each TCR beta cDNA molecule received a unique molecular identifier from a template-switch 5' adaptor carrying 12 random nucleotides. Each sample yielded at least 2.5 million CDR3-containing paired-end reads. All of the RNA was converted into first-strand cDNA using the Mint cDNA synthesis kit, with a TRBC-specific oligonucleotide serving as the primer. Following uracil-DNA glycosylase treatment, a first 18-cycle PCR with universal primers M1SS and BC2_uni_R was performed on all cDNA. Per the authors' processing: For normalization, 1 million high-quality reads, each with a distinct molecular identifier, were randomly selected from each sample. Instead of being binned into consensus sequences, reads that shared molecular identifiers were thrown out. MiTCR, set to a Q25 quality threshold and the strictest error-elimination algorithm, was used for CDR3 identification, clonotype clustering and error correction. Lower-bound total TCR beta diversity was estimated with a nonparametric unseen species model using Euler transformation. The public reads were reprocessed in TCRdb via fastp at Q25 and MiXCR, keeping in-frame beta chains. Every entry covers one CDR3 protein and lists the most common genes and DNA from its rows. The V and J calls and clone size are TCRdb's, not the authors'. Counted in this sample were approximately 680,000 distinct CDR3 sequences; around 32% of them appeared once. The top ten hold less than 20% of the sample.

Systemically healthy Caucasian individuals from Russia, 39 in total and aged about 6 to 100 years, were included as donors. Around 9.7 milliliters of peripheral blood were collected from each donor into EDTA-treated Vacutainer tubes. PBMCs were isolated by Ficoll-Paque density-gradient centrifugation, with at least 6 million obtained per sample. Total RNA, at least 5 micrograms per sample, was extracted from PBMCs with Trizol reagent. Naive CD45RAhigh/CD27high T cell percentages were measured by flow cytometry on a PBMC aliquot from every donor. As concerns this clonotype: Its antigen specificity is not known. Base-call qualities are not available, and no considerably larger clone is one nucleotide away.

The clonotype originates from a woman aged 80 or older in good health. Donor details come from another sample of the same person, matched by shared clones. The source material was blood.

The CDR3 corresponds to CASSYSVQNEAFF. The bases are TGTGCCAGCAGTTACTCAGTTCAGAATGAAGCTTTCTTT. Recombination linked TRBV6-5 to TRBJ1-1, with the D gene uncertain. The CDR3 runs 13 amino acids, cysteine and phenylalanine included. Just the 39-base CDR3 DNA is kept, in frame starting at base 1. V lost 0 bases and J lost 7 bases; the stretch between them is 9 bases long. CDR1 and CDR2, per the germline V gene, are MNHEY and SVGAGI.